This TCR beta chain is from a study of CD8+ T cells in alopecia areata. Study-level findings and limits: Lesional scalp, especially alopecia totalis/universalis, showed higher clonality than normal scalp.

V lost 2 bases to trimming and J lost 4 bases, with 22 bases between them. This CDR3 contains 18 residues. CDR1 SGDLS and CDR2 YYNGEE come from the germline V gene. Reverse transcribed after extraction, RNA yielded cDNA as the sequencing template. The repertoire was sequenced with immunoSEQ multiplex PCR; TCRdb's copy has only in-frame clones and lacks some. The sample shows over 100,000 clones, approximately 49% of them seen only once. Note on this clone: Its antigen is unknown.

The source was CD8+ T cells sorted from blood, collected at week 0. V gene TRBV9 combines with J gene TRBJ2-1; possible D gene TRBD2, 5 bases. This TCR came from a human donor with alopecia areata. The CDR3 region has the DNA TGTGCCAGCAGCGTGTCCACCTCCGGGGTACTAGGTTACAATGAGCAGTTCTTC. Its translation: CASSVSTSGVLGYNEQFF.